The 29 T cell receptor beta chains presented below share a single source sample, sequenced in a study of blood T cell repertoires in COVID-19. Libraries were prepared by immunoSEQ multiplex PCR; TCRdb keeps only in-frame clonotypes and omits some of them. This table has 300,000 to 400,000 clones, about nine tenths appearing once. The source material was peripheral blood. These receptors came from a woman in her 70s with COVID-19, enrolled during active disease.

As concerns this clone: This CDR3 is also generated by other DNA sequences in the sample. The chain combines TRBV18 with TRBJ2-3, with D tentatively TRBD2 (6 bases). The CDR3 sequence is 15 residues long. Trimming cost V 3 bases and J 0 bases, with 10 bases left between them. Germline loops: CDR1 KGHSH, CDR2 LQKENI. The DNA for the CDR3 is TGTGCCAGCTCACCTCCGGGAGCAAGCACAGATACGCAGTATTTT. This sequence encodes CASSPPGASTDTQYF.

V gene TRBV9 combines with J gene TRBJ1-3, with unresolved D. The CDR3 covers 13 residues. In germline, CDR1 is SGDLS, CDR2 YYNGEE. Trimming took 5 bases from V and 0 from J, leaving 6 bases between them. CDR3 residues: CASRSYSGNTIYF. Here the CDR3 DNA reads TGTGCCAGCAGGAGCTACTCTGGAAACACCATATATTTT. Variable domain in full (rest from reference TRBV9 and TRBJ1-3): DSGVTQTPKHLITATGQRVTLRCSPRSGDLSVYWYQQSLDQGLQFLIQYYNGEERAKGNILERFSAQQFPDLHSELNLSSLELGDSALYFCASRSYSGNTIYFGEGSWLTVV.

The chain is built from TRBV13 and TRBJ1-1, with D possibly TRBD1 on 6 matching bases. Germline V gene lookup returns CDR1 PRHDT and CDR2 FYEKMQ (reference sequence). This CDR3 comprises 14 residues. V gave up 1 base and J gave up 1 base, with 7 bases separating them. The CDR3 DNA reads TGTGCCAGCAGCTTAGACAGGGCGAACACTGAAGCTTTCTTT. As protein: CASSLDRANTEAFF.

This chain joins TRBV10-3 and TRBJ1-2; 12 bases line up with TRBD1. CDR1 is ENHRY, CDR2 SYGVKD, per germline. The CDR3 consists of 16 residues. Trimming removed 8 bases from V and 8 bases from J; junction bases left unmatched: 15. The DNA for the CDR3 is TGTGCCATCTCTGCCGCGGGGGGACAGGGGGCGCAAGGCTACACCTTC. Encoded protein: CAISAAGGQGAQGYTF.

The gene calls are TRBV7-3 and TRBJ2-5; TRBD1 matches 9 bases. CDR1 and CDR2 (germline): SGHTA, FQGTGA. The CDR3 has 14 residues. The trim removed 5 bases at V and 4 bases at J, leaving 5 bases unmatched. The CDR3 is CASSPRQGGETQYF. The CDR3 region has the DNA TGTGCCAGCAGCCCTCGACAGGGGGGAGAGACCCAGTACTTC.

This chain uses TRBV9 with TRBJ1-6, with D possibly matching TRBD1 (5 bases). V lost 3 bases, J lost 6 bases, and 13 bases lay in between. This CDR3 is built from 15 residues. The V gene's germline CDR1 is SGDLS and CDR2 YYNGEE. As DNA, the CDR3 is TGTGCCAGCAGCGCCGCGGGACGTCTTAATTCACCCCTCCACTTT. It translates to CASSAAGRLNSPLHF. The variable domain in full, completed from reference TRBV9 and TRBJ1-6, reads DSGVTQTPKHLITATGQRVTLRCSPRSGDLSVYWYQQSLDQGLQFLIQYYNGEERAKGNILERFSAQQFPDLHSELNLSSLELGDSALYFCASSAAGRLNSPLHFGNGTRLTVT.

J is TRBJ1-3 and V is TRBV7-2, with D possibly being TRBD1 (6 bases). This CDR3 contains 15 residues. Germline CDR1 SGHTA, CDR2 FQGNSA. The V end was cut by 4 bases, the J end by 2 bases, with 12 bases between. CDR3 DNA: TGTGCCAGCAGCTCCCAGGGGTCCCCTGGAAACACCATATATTTT. Its protein product is CASSSQGSPGNTIYF.

V usage is TRBV12-3 or TRBV12-4 and J usage is TRBJ1-5, with D perhaps matching TRBD1 (6 bases). V gave up 1 base and J gave up 10 bases, with 8 bases separating them. The CDR3 extends over 12 amino acids. This CDR3 reads CASSLGGTPQHF. CDR3 bases: TGTGCCAGCAGTTTAGGGGGGACACCCCAGCATTTT.

V is TRBV2 and J is TRBJ1-1; perhaps TRBD1 as D (6 bases). V lost 3 bases and J 12 bases, leaving 23 bases between the germline ends. Germline V CDR1 and CDR2: SNHLY, FYNNEI. This CDR3 has 15 residues. CDR3 in DNA: TGTGCCAGCAGTGAGGCCGCGAAGACCCAGGGGCGGACTTTCTTT. Amino acids: CASSEAAKTQGRTFF.

The chain recombines TRBV10-3 with TRBJ2-2, with a possible D match to TRBD2 (7 bases). V was clipped by 7 bases and J by 6 bases, with 9 bases between them. Germline lookup yields CDR1 ENHRY and CDR2 SYGVKD. The CDR3 is made up of 12 amino acids. Here the CDR3 reads CAITGGPGELFF. Here the CDR3 DNA reads TGTGCCATCACCGGGGGGCCCGGGGAGCTGTTTTTT.

V and J are TRBV28 and TRBJ1-2; perhaps TRBD1 as D (5 bases). CDR1 is MDHEN, CDR2 SYDVKM, per germline. This CDR3 is built from 15 residues. V was pared by 8 bases and J by 2 bases, with 18 bases between. As DNA, the CDR3 is TGTGCCAGCCGCCCCTCAGGGAAAACGAACTATGGCTACACCTTC. Translating gives CASRPSGKTNYGYTF.

This rearrangement joins TRBV24-1 to TRBJ2-2; 8 bases line up with TRBD2. After removal of 9 bases from V and 7 bases from J, the junction contained 12 bases not matched to a gene. Germline V lookup: CDR1 KGHDR, CDR2 SFDVKD. The CDR3 extends over 15 amino acids. CDR3: CATHLAGLGGGELFF. The CDR3 nucleotides are TGTGCCACCCACTTAGCGGGACTGGGGGGCGGGGAGCTGTTTTTT.

This rearrangement joins TRBV7-3 to TRBJ2-1; tentative D call: TRBD2 (5 bases). V gave up 1 base and J gave up 7 bases, with 14 bases separating them. Germline V lookup: CDR1 SGHTA, CDR2 FQGTGA. CDR3 size: 15 residues. This chain's CDR3 is CASSLRWASRNEQFF. The CDR3 DNA reads TGTGCCAGCAGCTTAAGGTGGGCTAGCAGGAATGAGCAGTTCTTC.

The rearrangement links TRBV24-1 to TRBJ2-7, with no clear D. Per the germline V gene, CDR1 is KGHDR and CDR2 is SFDVKD. This CDR3 spans 13 amino acids. V was cut by 2 bases and J by 1 base, with 5 bases left in between. The CDR3 coding sequence is TGTGCCACCAGTGATTACAAGTCCTACGAGCAGTACTTC. Its protein product is CATSDYKSYEQYF.

The chain couples TRBV2 to TRBJ1-5; 8 nucleotides agree with TRBD1. There are 15 residues in the CDR3. Per germline, CDR1 SNHLY and CDR2 FYNNEI. The V gene end was trimmed by 6 bases and the J gene end by 2 bases; junction bases not matched to a gene: 6. In DNA, the CDR3 is TGTGCCAGCAGAGTACAACAGGGGGGCAATCAGCCCCAGCATTTT. This translates into CASRVQQGGNQPQHF.

The genes are TRBV7-3 and TRBJ1-2; D may be TRBD1 (5 bases). The V end lost 0 bases, the J end lost 4 bases, and 12 bases lay between the germline ends. CDR1 and CDR2 (germline): SGHTA, FQGTGA. This CDR3 has 15 amino acids. DNA of the CDR3: TGTGCCAGCAGCTTAACACCAACGACAGCCTATGGCTACACCTTC. This translates into CASSLTPTTAYGYTF.

This chain uses TRBV19 with TRBJ1-4, with D possibly being TRBD1 (5 bases). The V gene lost 5 bases and the J gene lost 3 bases, with 13 bases spanning the gap. The germline gives CDR1 LNHDA, CDR2 SQIVND (reference sequence). The CDR3 is 15 amino acids. Here the CDR3 reads CASSSVDRANEKLFF. The CDR3 coding sequence is TGTGCCAGTAGTTCCGTCGACAGAGCTAATGAAAAACTGTTTTTT.

The V and J genes are TRBV5-5 and TRBJ1-2, with TRBD1 identical over 9 bases. This CDR3 has 17 amino acids. Germline trimming cut 2 bases from V and 1 base from J; bases unmatched to any gene: 9. From germline, CDR1 is SGHKS and CDR2 YYEKEE (reference sequence). The CDR3 region is CASSLPGQGSVNYGYTF. The CDR3 region has the DNA TGTGCCAGCAGCTTACCGGGACAGGGAAGTGTTAACTATGGCTACACCTTC.

CDR3 coding DNA: TGTGCCAGCAATCCCCCGACAGATACGCAGTATTTT. This sequence encodes CASNPPTDTQYF. The rearrangement joins TRBV6-5 to TRBJ2-3; D not resolved. Germline CDR1 and CDR2: MNHEY and SVGAGI. The CDR3 contains 12 residues. Deletions cut 7 bases from V and 3 bases from J, with 8 bases between.

The rearrangement uses TRBV5-1 and TRBJ1-1; D gene ambiguous. The CDR3 contains 14 residues. Germline values: CDR1 SGHRS, CDR2 YFSETQ. Trimming cost V 0 bases and J 2 bases, with 8 bases left between them. The CDR3: CASSLAASNTEAFF. In nucleotides, the CDR3 is TGCGCCAGCAGCTTGGCCGCCAGTAACACTGAAGCTTTCTTT.

The chain recombines TRBV10-3 with TRBJ2-5, with 9 bases fitting TRBD2. The germline CDR1 and CDR2 sequences are ENHRY and SYGVKD. With 3 bases clipped from V and 7 bases from J, the junction kept 12 bases outside the gene matches. The CDR3 has 16 amino acids. The CDR3 sequence: CAISEELGERGVTQYF. The CDR3 DNA sequence: TGTGCCATCAGTGAAGAGTTAGGGGAGCGGGGGGTGACCCAGTACTTC.

J is TRBJ2-1 and V is TRBV19; 8 positions match TRBD1. This CDR3 has 15 amino acids. Per the germline V gene, CDR1 is LNHDA and CDR2 is SQIVND (reference sequence). Trimming took 3 bases from V and 8 from J; bases not matched to a gene: 9. CDR3 sequence: CASSIPAGGRDEQFF. As DNA, the CDR3 is TGTGCCAGTAGTATTCCCGCAGGGGGCAGGGATGAGCAGTTCTTC.

This clone was observed a single time. CDR3 in DNA: TGTGCCAGCAGCAAAGAGGGGCAGGGCGATGGCTACACCTTC. It is translated as CASSKEGQGDGYTF. The J gene is TRBJ1-2, the V gene TRBV21-1; the listed D gene, TRBD1, was not tested against the DNA. TRBV21-1 represents a pseudogene. The CDR3 is 14 residues long.

The gene calls are TRBV2 and TRBJ1-5; TRBD1 is a possible D gene (5 bases). This CDR3 is built from 14 residues. With 1 base removed from V and 4 bases from J, the gap between germline ends came to 8 bases. Germline-derived CDR1 and CDR2 are SNHLY and FYNNEI. The CDR3 nucleotides are TGTGCCAGCAGTGAAGGGGGGGGAAATCAGCCCCAGCATTTT. Its protein product is CASSEGGGNQPQHF.

This chain links TRBV18 with TRBJ1-1; 9 bases line up with TRBD1. The germline V gene has CDR1 KGHSH and CDR2 LQKENI. CDR3 length: 16 residues. V gave up 0 bases and J gave up 4 bases; unmatched junction bases: 6. The CDR3 DNA reads as TGTGCCAGCTCACCACCCGGACAGGGGTCGTTCACTGAAGCTTTCTTT. Protein sequence: CASSPPGQGSFTEAFF.

The V call is TRBV6-5, the J call TRBJ1-1; D possibly corresponds to TRBD1 (6 bases). Germline V CDR1 and CDR2: MNHEY, SVGAGI. The V and J ends lost 4 bases and 7 bases respectively, with 19 bases between them. CDR3 length equals 15 residues. The CDR3 loop is CASSSPFQGLGEAFF. The CDR3 coding sequence is TGTGCCAGCAGTTCGCCATTTCAGGGGCTCGGTGAAGCTTTCTTT.

This rearrangement joins TRBV28 to TRBJ1-2, with a weak D call TRBD1 (5 bases). Per the germline V gene, CDR1 is MDHEN and CDR2 is SYDVKM. The length of the CDR3 is 13 residues. Trimming took 2 bases from V and 7 from J, leaving 11 bases between them. CDR3 loop: CASSLGEGSGYTF. The CDR3 coding sequence is TGTGCCAGCAGTTTAGGGGAGGGGAGTGGCTACACCTTC.

This CDR3 is CASSALSEAFF. The CDR3 DNA reads TGTGCCAGCAGCGCACTCTCTGAAGCTTTCTTT. This chain uses TRBV5-4 with TRBJ1-1; D is unclear. V was pared by 4 bases and J by 6 bases, with 7 bases between. CDR1 SGHNT and CDR2 YYREEE come from the germline V gene (reference sequence). This CDR3 contains 11 residues. The full variable domain, in which reference TRBV5-4 and TRBJ1-1 provide the parts outside the CDR3, is ETGVTQSPTHLIKTRGQQVTLRCSSQSGHNTVSWYQQALGQGPQFIFQYYREEENGRGNFPPRFSGLQFPNYSSELNVNALELDDSALYLCASSALSEAFFGQGTRLTVV.

CDR3: CSVVKGRTEAFF. Here the CDR3 DNA reads TGCAGCGTTGTTAAGGGGCGAACTGAAGCTTTCTTT. This chain uses TRBV29-1 with TRBJ1-1; D is perhaps TRBD1 (5 bases). There are 12 residues in the CDR3. The V and J ends lost 4 bases and 5 bases respectively, with 11 bases between them. The germline V gene has CDR1 SQVTM and CDR2 ANQGSEA. The full variable domain, completed using reference TRBV29-1 and TRBJ1-1, is SAVISQKPSRDICQRGTSLTIQCQVDSQVTMMFWYRQQPGQSLTLIATANQGSEATYESGFVIDKFPISRPNLTFSTLTVSNMSPEDSSIYLCSVVKGRTEAFFGQGTRLTVV.